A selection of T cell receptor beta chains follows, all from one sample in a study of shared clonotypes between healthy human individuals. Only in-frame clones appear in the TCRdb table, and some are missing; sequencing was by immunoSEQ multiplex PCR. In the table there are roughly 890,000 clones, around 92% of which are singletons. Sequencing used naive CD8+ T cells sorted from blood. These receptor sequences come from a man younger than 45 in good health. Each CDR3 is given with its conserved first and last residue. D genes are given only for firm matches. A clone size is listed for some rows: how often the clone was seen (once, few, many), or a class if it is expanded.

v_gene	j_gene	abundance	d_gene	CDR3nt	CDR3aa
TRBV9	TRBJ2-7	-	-	TGTGCCAGCAGCCCCTTGGGAAGCTCCTACGAGCAGTACTTC	CASSPLGSSYEQYF
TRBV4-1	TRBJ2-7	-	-	TGCGCCAGCAGGATAGACAGCAATAATTACGAGCAGTACTTC	CASRIDSNNYEQYF
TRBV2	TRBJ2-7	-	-	TGTGCCAGCAGGGGGGGGCCCGAGCAGTACTTC	CASRGGPEQYF
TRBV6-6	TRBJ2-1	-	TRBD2	TGTGCCAGCAGTTACTCGGCTAGCGGGAATGAGCAGTTCTTC	CASSYSASGNEQFF
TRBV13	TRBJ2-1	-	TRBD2	TGTGCCAGCAGCCTTACTAGCGACTACAATGAGCAGTTCTTC	CASSLTSDYNEQFF
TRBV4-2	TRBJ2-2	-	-	TGTGCCAGCAGCCAAGGGTCAAACACCGGGGAGCTGTTTTTT	CASSQGSNTGELFF
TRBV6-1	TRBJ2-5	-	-	TGTGCCAGCAGTGGCTCCTCCAGGGGTTGGGAGACCCAGTACTTC	CASSGSSRGWETQYF
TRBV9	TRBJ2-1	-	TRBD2	TGTGCCAGCAGCGTAGTTACTAGCGGGATACATGAGCAGTTCTTC	CASSVVTSGIHEQFF
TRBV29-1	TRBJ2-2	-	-	TGCAGCGTAGAACAGGGAGGGGAAGGGGCCGGGGAGCTGTTTTTT	CSVEQGGEGAGELFF
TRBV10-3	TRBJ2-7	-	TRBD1	TGTGCCATCAGCTACGTCGGACAGGGGGCCCACGAGCAGTACTTC	CAISYVGQGAHEQYF
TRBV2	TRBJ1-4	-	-	TGTGCCAGCAGTCCCTACTTAATCGGGACCTCGGGGGAAAAACTGTTTTTT	CASSPYLIGTSGEKLFF
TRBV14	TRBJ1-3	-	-	TGTGCCAGCAGCCTACTAGAATCAGGATTATCTGGAAACACCATATATTTT	CASSLLESGLSGNTIYF
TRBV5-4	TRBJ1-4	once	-	TGTGCCAGCAGCTTGGTAGGGTCAACTAATGAAAAACTGTTTTTT	CASSLVGSTNEKLFF
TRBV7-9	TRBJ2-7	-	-	TGTGCCAGCAGCTCACCAACGATCTACGAGCAGTACTTC	CASSSPTIYEQYF
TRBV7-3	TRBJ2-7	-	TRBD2	TGTGCCAGCAGCCCTATAGCGGGAGGGACCTACGAGCAGTACTTC	CASSPIAGGTYEQYF
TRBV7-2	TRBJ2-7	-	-	TGTGCCAGCGCGTTGGGTTCCGGCTCCTACGAGCAGTACTTC	CASALGSGSYEQYF
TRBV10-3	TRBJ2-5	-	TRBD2	TGTGCCACTTTCGGGGGGCAAGAGACCCAGTACTTC	CATFGGQETQYF
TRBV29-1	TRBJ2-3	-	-	TGCAGCGTTGTCGCCGGAGACACAGATACGCAGTATTTT	CSVVAGDTDTQYF
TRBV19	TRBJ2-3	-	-	TGTGCCAGTACCGCCCCTGATCTCACAGATACGCAGTATTTT	CASTAPDLTDTQYF
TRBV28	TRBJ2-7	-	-	TGTGCCAGCAGTTTAGTGATGGAGGGCCAAGGGGACGAGCAGTACTTC	CASSLVMEGQGDEQYF
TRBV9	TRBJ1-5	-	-	TGTGCCAGCAGCGTAGCCGGGGATCAGCCCCAGCATTTT	CASSVAGDQPQHF
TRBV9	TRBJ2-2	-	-	TGTGCCAGCAGCGGTAACACCGGGGAGCTGTTTTTT	CASSGNTGELFF
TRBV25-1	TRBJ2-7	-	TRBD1	TGTGCCAGCACCGAAGGATGCCGGGACAGGGACTCCTACGAGCAGTACTTC	CASTEGCRDRDSYEQYF
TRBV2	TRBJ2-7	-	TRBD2	TGTGCCAGCTGGGGGGGCTACGAGCAGTACTTC	CASWGGYEQYF
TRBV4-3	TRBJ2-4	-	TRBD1	TGCGCCAGCAGCCAGACATTTACCGGGACAGTAAAAAACATTCAGTACTTC	CASSQTFTGTVKNIQYF
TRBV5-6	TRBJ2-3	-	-	TGTGCCAGCAGCTCCACGGCGGATACGCAGTATTTT	CASSSTADTQYF
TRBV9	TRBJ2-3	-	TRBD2	TGTGCCAGCAGCGGAGGGACTAGCGGGAAAACAGATACGCAGTATTTT	CASSGGTSGKTDTQYF
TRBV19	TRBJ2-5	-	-	TGTGCCAGTAGTAGGGCGGAGAGGGGAGAGACCCAGTACTTC	CASSRAERGETQYF
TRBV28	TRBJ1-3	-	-	TGTGCCAGCAGGTCCGATTTCTCTGGAAACACCATATATTTT	CASRSDFSGNTIYF